A selection of T cell receptor beta chains follows, all from one sample in a study of T cells after yellow fever vaccination. TCRdb re-called the 5' RACE reads with MiXCR, one entry per CDR3 protein. The data show just under 600,000 distinct CDR3 sequences, about 14% seen once. This material consisted of PBMCs, taken on the day of the yellow fever booster vaccination. The receptor source for this set is a man in his thirties or forties who received the YFV17D yellow fever vaccine. The CDR3 runs from the conserved cysteine through the conserved F or W. A D gene is named only where the DNA matches it firmly. For some rows the clone size is stated as once, few or many, or as a class when expanded; others skip it.

d_gene	len	abundance	v_gene	j_gene	CDR3aa	CDR3nt
.	12	few	TRBV3-1	TRBJ2-1	CASSQAPREQFF	TGTGCCAGCAGCCAAGCCCCGAGAGAGCAGTTCTTC
.	13	few	TRBV29-1	TRBJ2-3	CSVEDRTTDTQYF	TGCAGCGTTGAAGATAGGACCACAGATACGCAGTATTTT
TRBD2	21	few	TRBV4-1	TRBJ2-2	CASSHRWVAGGPSTNTGELFF	TGCGCCAGCAGCCACCGATGGGTGGCGGGAGGGCCGAGCACGAACACCGGGGAGCTGTTTTTT
.	11	few	TRBV12-3/TRBV12-4	TRBJ2-5	CASGKAETQYF	TGTGCCAGCGGTAAGGCGGAGACCCAGTACTTC
.	11	few	TRBV19	TRBJ2-2	CASSISGELFF	TGTGCCAGTAGTATATCAGGGGAGCTGTTTTTT
TRBD1	17	.	TRBV5-8	TRBJ1-3	CASSHLGQARSGNTIYF	TGTGCCAGCAGCCATCTCGGACAGGCAAGGTCCGGAAACACCATATATTTT
.	15	few	TRBV7-3	TRBJ2-1	CASSFNQVVNNEQFF	TGTGCCAGCAGCTTTAACCAGGTTGTCAACAATGAGCAGTTCTTC
TRBD1	16	few	TRBV20-1	TRBJ2-7	CSAPDIDRGGVYEQYF	TGCAGTGCTCCTGACATCGACAGGGGAGGAGTCTACGAGCAGTACTTC
TRBD1	14	many	TRBV4-3	TRBJ2-2	CASSQQGASGELFF	TGCGCCAGCAGCCAACAGGGGGCGTCCGGGGAGCTGTTTTTT
TRBD2	16	.	TRBV7-9	TRBJ2-5	CASSLSGRAYQETQYF	TGTGCCAGCAGCTTAAGCGGGAGAGCTTACCAAGAGACCCAGTACTTC
TRBD2	16	.	TRBV3-1	TRBJ2-7	CASSQGLAASSYEQYF	TGTGCCAGCAGCCAGGGTCTAGCGGCGAGCTCCTACGAGCAGTACTTC
.	14	.	TRBV5-6	TRBJ2-7	CASSGGTFSYEQYF	TGTGCCAGCAGCGGCGGGACCTTCTCCTACGAGCAGTACTTC
.	13	.	TRBV12-3/TRBV12-4	TRBJ2-3	CASSSRGRDTQYF	TGTGCCAGCAGTTCGAGGGGGAGAGATACGCAGTATTTT
TRBD2	18	.	TRBV4-3	TRBJ2-5	CASSQDWTSGPEWETQYF	TGCGCCAGCAGCCAAGATTGGACTAGCGGCCCCGAGTGGGAGACCCAGTACTTC
.	14	few	TRBV10-3	TRBJ1-1	CAITGGAGNTEAFF	TGTGCCATCACCGGGGGAGCGGGGAACACTGAAGCTTTCTTT
.	13	.	TRBV20-1	TRBJ2-5	CSASFIPTETQYF	TGCAGTGCTAGCTTCATCCCGACAGAGACCCAGTACTTC
TRBD1	14	few	TRBV12-3/TRBV12-4	TRBJ1-5	CASRGQFSNQPQHF	TGTGCCAGCAGGGGACAGTTTAGCAATCAGCCCCAGCATTTT
.	19	few	TRBV10-1	TRBJ2-3	CASSEERPEGMVGTDTQYF	TGCGCCAGCAGTGAAGAAAGACCCGAGGGGATGGTCGGCACAGATACGCAGTATTTT
TRBD2	16	few	TRBV4-3	TRBJ2-1	CASSQRSWTSGNEQFF	TGCGCCAGCAGCCAAAGAAGTTGGACTAGCGGGAATGAGCAGTTCTTC
.	14	.	TRBV7-2	TRBJ2-7	CASSVQVSSYEQYF	TGTGCCAGCAGCGTACAGGTCAGCTCCTACGAGCAGTACTTC
.	13	few	TRBV7-2	TRBJ2-2	CASSFGSFGELFF	TGTGCCAGCAGCTTCGGATCCTTCGGGGAGCTGTTTTTT
.	15	few	TRBV4-3	TRBJ2-7	CASSQLTGITYEQYF	TGCGCCAGCAGCCAACTAACAGGGATCACCTACGAGCAGTACTTC
.	13	few	TRBV6-5	TRBJ2-7	CASSYDETYEQYF	TGTGCCAGCAGTTACGACGAAACCTACGAGCAGTACTTC
.	15	.	TRBV6-2/TRBV6-3	TRBJ2-1	CASTRRGASYNEQFF	TGTGCCAGCACCCGTCGGGGGGCCTCCTACAATGAGCAGTTCTTC
.	13	few	TRBV12-3/TRBV12-4	TRBJ1-3	CASRGNPGNTIYF	TGTGCCAGCAGGGGGAATCCTGGAAACACCATATATTTT
.	15	few	TRBV5-1	TRBJ1-2	CASSPDPGSNYGYTF	TGCGCCAGCAGCCCAGACCCAGGGTCAAACTATGGCTACACCTTC
TRBD2	15	few	TRBV27	TRBJ2-7	CASSLSGRGPYEQYF	TGTGCCAGCAGTTTATCGGGGAGGGGCCCCTACGAGCAGTACTTC
.	15	few	TRBV10-2	TRBJ2-5	CASSERFRTQETQYF	TGCGCCAGCAGTGAGAGGTTTAGGACCCAAGAGACCCAGTACTTC
TRBD1	15	few	TRBV10-3	TRBJ2-7	CAIRTQGQGVYEQYF	TGTGCCATCAGGACCCAGGGACAGGGGGTCTACGAGCAGTACTTC
.	14	.	TRBV4-3	TRBJ1-2	CASSQEDLADGYTF	TGCGCCAGCAGCCAAGAGGACCTTGCGGATGGCTACACCTTC
.	13	many	TRBV7-8	TRBJ1-1	CASSLSGYTEAFF	TGTGCCAGCAGTTTATCGGGGTACACTGAAGCTTTCTTT
.	13	.	TRBV28	TRBJ2-7	CASFPLSGYEQYF	TGTGCCAGCTTTCCCCTTTCGGGGTATGAGCAGTACTTC
TRBD2	17	few	TRBV11-2	TRBJ2-7	CASSKQGGLAGYYEQYF	TGTGCCAGCAGCAAACAAGGGGGACTAGCGGGGTACTACGAGCAGTACTTC
TRBD2	14	.	TRBV27	TRBJ2-3	CASSLSAGVGTQYF	TGTGCCAGCAGTTTATCGGCGGGAGTAGGAACGCAGTATTTT
TRBD2	16	.	TRBV5-1	TRBJ2-5	CASSLSSGRPGETQYF	TGCGCCAGCAGCTTGTCCAGCGGGAGGCCAGGGGAGACCCAGTACTTC
.	17	.	TRBV5-1	TRBJ2-4	CASSLDPGSIAKNIQYF	TGCGCCAGCAGCTTGGATCCGGGGAGCATAGCCAAAAACATTCAGTACTTC
.	12	few	TRBV18	TRBJ2-3	CASSPASDTQYF	TGTGCCAGCTCACCCGCGTCAGATACGCAGTATTTT
.	11	many	TRBV7-2	TRBJ2-7	CASSLVYEQYF	TGTGCCAGCAGCTTAGTATACGAGCAGTACTTC
.	14	few	TRBV12-5	TRBJ1-4	CASGRQSPNEKLFF	TGTGCTAGTGGTAGACAGAGCCCTAATGAAAAACTGTTTTTT
TRBD2	16	.	TRBV20-1	TRBJ2-3	CSATGTSGLSTDTQYF	TGCAGTGCAACCGGGACTAGCGGGTTAAGCACAGATACGCAGTATTTT